This T cell receptor beta chain stems from a study of blood T cell repertoires in COVID-19. Study context: Spain, Italy and the United States supplied samples that represented acute and convalescent COVID-19.

V dropped 3 bases and J dropped 5 bases, with 11 bases sitting between them. The length of the CDR3 is 13 residues. In the original analysis: The assay estimated nucleated cells by amplifying reference gene primers. The assay was immunoSEQ multiplex PCR, and TCRdb's table has in-frame clones only and misses some. Clonal size and the V and J genes are those of that table, whereas D and trimming came from the DNA. The table lists approximately 270,000 clones, 80% to 90% of them singletons. This TCR was recovered from a woman aged 70-85 years with acute or convalescent COVID-19. The V gene is TRBV12-3 or TRBV12-4, the J gene TRBJ2-7; weak D call: TRBD1 (6 bases). The sample taken for sequencing was peripheral blood. CDR3 residues: CASSLRGSHEQYF. The CDR3 nucleotides read TGTGCCAGCAGTTTGAGGGGGTCCCACGAGCAGTACTTC.